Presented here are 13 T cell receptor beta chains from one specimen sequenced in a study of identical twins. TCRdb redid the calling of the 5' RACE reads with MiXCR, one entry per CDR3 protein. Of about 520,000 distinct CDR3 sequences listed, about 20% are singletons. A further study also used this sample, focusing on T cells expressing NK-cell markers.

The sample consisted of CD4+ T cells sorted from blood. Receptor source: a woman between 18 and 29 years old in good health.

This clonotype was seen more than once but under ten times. For the CDR3, the DNA is TGTGCCAGCAGTTCACGACAGATATCGAGCCCCAACACTGAAGCTTTCTTT. As protein: CASSSRQISSPNTEAFF. The chain links TRBV12-3 or TRBV12-4 to TRBJ1-1; tentative D call: TRBD1 (5 bases). This CDR3 is built from 17 residues. V was trimmed by 4 bases and J by 2 bases, leaving 20 bases between them.

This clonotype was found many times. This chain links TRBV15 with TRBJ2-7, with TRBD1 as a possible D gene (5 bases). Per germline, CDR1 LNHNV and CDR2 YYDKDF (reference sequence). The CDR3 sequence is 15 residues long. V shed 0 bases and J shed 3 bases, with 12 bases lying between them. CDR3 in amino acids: CATSRDRDSYYEQYF. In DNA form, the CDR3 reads TGTGCCACCAGCAGAGATCGAGACAGTTACTACGAGCAGTACTTC.

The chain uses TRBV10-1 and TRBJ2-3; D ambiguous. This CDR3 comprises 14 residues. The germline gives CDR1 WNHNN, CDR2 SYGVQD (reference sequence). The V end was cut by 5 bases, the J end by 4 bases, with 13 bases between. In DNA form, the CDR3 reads TGCGCCAGCAGTAGCCGAGATAGTGCAGATACGCAGTATTTT. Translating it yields CASSSRDSADTQYF.

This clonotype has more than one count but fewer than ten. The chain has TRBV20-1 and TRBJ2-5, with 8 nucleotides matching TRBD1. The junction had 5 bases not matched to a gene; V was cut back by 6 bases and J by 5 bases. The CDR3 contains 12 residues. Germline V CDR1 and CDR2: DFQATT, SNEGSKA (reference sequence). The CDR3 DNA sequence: TGCAGTGCCGGACAGGGAAGGGAGACCCAGTACTTC. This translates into CSAGQGRETQYF.

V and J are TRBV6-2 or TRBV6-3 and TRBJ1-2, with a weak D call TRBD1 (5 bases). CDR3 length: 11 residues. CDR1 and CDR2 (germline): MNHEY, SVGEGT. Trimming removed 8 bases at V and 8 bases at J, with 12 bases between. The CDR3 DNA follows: TGTGCCAGCTTCCGGGGGGGAGGCTACACCTTC. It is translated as CASFRGGGYTF.

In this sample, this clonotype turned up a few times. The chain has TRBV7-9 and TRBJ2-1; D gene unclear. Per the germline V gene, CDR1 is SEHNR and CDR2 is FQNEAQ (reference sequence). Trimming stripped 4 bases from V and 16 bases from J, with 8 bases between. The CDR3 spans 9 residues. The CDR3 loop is CASSSSVFF. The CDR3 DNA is TGTGCCAGCAGCTCCTCGGTCTTCTTC.

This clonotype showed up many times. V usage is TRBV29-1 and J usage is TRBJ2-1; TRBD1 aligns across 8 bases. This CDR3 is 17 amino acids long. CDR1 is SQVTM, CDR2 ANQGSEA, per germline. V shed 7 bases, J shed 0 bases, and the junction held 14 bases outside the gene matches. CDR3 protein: CSARQGQGVSSYNEQFF. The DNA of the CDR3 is TGCAGCGCCCGACAGGGGCAAGGGGTCAGCTCCTACAATGAGCAGTTCTTC.

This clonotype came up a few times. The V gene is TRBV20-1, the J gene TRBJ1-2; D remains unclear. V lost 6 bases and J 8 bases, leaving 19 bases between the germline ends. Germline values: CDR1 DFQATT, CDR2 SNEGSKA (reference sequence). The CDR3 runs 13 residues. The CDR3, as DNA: TGCAGTGCCCCACCTCCCCAAAATCGAGGCTACACCTTC. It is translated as CSAPPPQNRGYTF.

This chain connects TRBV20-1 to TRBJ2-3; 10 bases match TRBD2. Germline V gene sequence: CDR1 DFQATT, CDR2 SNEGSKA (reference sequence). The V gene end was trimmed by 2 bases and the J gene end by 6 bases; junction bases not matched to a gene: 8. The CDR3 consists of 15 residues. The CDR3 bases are TGCAGTGCTAGATACAGCGGGGGGGCTTCGGATACGCAGTATTTT. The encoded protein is CSARYSGGASDTQYF.

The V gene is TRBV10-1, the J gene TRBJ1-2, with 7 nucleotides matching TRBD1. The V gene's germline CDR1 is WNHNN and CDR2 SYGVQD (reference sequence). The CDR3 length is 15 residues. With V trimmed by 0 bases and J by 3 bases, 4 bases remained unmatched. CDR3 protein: CASSESKGAYYGYTF. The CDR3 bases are TGCGCCAGCAGTGAGTCTAAGGGGGCCTACTATGGCTACACCTTC.

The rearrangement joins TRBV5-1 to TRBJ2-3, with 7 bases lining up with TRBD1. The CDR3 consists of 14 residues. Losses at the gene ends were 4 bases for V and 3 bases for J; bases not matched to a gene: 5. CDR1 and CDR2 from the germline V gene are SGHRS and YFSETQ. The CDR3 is CASSIGGQTDTQYF. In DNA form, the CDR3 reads TGCGCCAGCAGCATAGGGGGCCAAACAGATACGCAGTATTTT.

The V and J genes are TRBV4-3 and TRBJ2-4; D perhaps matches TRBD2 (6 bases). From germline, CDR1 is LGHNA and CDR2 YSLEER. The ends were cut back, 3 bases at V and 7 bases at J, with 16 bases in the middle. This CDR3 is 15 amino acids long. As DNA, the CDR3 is TGCGCCAGCAGCCAGAGGAGGGGAGGTGGCAACATTCAGTACTTC. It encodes CASSQRRGGGNIQYF.

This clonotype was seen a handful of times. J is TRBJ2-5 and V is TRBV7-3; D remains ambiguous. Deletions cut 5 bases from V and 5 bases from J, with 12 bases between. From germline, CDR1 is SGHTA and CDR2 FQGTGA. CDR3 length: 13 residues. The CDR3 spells CASSRAWQETQYF. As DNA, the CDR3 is TGTGCCAGCAGCCGAGCGTGGCAGGAGACCCAGTACTTC. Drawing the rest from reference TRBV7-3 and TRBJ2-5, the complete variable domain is GAGVSQTPSNKVTEKGKYVELRCDPISGHTALYWYRQSLGQGPEFLIYFQGTGAADDSGLPNDRFFAVRPEGSVSTLKIQRTERGDSAVYLCASSRAWQETQYFGPGTRLLVL.